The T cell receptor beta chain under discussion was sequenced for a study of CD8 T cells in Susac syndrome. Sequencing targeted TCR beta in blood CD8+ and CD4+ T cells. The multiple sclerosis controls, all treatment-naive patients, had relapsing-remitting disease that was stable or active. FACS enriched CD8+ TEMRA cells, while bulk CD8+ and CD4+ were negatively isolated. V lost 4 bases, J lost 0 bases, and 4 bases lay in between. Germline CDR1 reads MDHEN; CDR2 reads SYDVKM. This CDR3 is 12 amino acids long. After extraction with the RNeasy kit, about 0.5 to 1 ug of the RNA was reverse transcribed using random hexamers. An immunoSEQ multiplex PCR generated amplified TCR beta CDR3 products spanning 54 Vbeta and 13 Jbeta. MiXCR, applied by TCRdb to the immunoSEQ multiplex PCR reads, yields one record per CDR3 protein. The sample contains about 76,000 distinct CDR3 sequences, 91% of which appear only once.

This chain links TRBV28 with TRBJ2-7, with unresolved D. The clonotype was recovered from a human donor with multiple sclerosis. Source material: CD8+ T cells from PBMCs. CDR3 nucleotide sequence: TGTGCCAGCAGTTGGAGCTCCTACGAGCAGTACTTC. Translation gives CASSWSSYEQYF.